This T cell receptor beta chain was identified in a study of cytomegalovirus exposure and HLA in healthy donors. For the study at large: Unique TCRs from HLA-typed donors, some 85 million of them, were held in an early data release. When over 300 donors were genotyped, roughly four fifths of them were found to fall in the Caucasian-associated ancestry cluster. Regarding the study as a whole: Accounts indicate the classifier identified cytomegalovirus status with strong specificity and sensitivity.

Primers for the PCR totalled 60 Vbeta and 13 Jbeta. Clones were read by immunoSEQ multiplex PCR, and TCRdb kept only the in-frame ones, dropping some. The data contain over 100,000 clones, approximately 74% of them singletons. For this clone: What it binds is unknown.

Specimen: PBMCs. This TCR came from a man aged 40-49 years in good health and CMV-seropositive.

The CDR3 bases are TGTGCCAGCAGAATACGACTAGCTGAGAACACCGGGGAGCTGTTTTTT. Its translation is CASRIRLAENTGELFF. The chain joins TRBV28 to TRBJ2-2; the match to TRBD2 covers 7 bases. The CDR3 is 16 amino acids. The V segment lost 6 bases and the J segment 1 base; nucleotides outside the gene matches: 8. The germline CDR1 and CDR2 sequences are MDHEN and SYDVKM.